The 27 T cell receptor beta chains presented below share a single source sample, sequenced in a study. TCRdb itself ran the 5' RACE reads through MiXCR, one entry per CDR3 protein. The sample yields approximately 50,000 distinct CDR3 sequences, under 25% seen once. Tregs were sorted as CD4+CD25+CD127-/low cells. The sample taken for sequencing was tumor-infiltrating Tregs sorted from the breast tumor. The source of these receptors is a female donor with breast cancer.

V gene TRBV6-5 combines with J gene TRBJ1-2, with a tentative D call TRBD1 (5 bases). The ends were cut back, 0 bases at V and 4 bases at J, with 9 bases in the middle. The germline V gene encodes CDR1 MNHEY and CDR2 SVGAGI. CDR3 length: 14 amino acids. As DNA, the CDR3 is TGTGCCAGCAGTTACTCTCGGGGCAGCTATGGCTACACCTTC. The encoded protein is CASSYSRGSYGYTF.

This chain links TRBV28 with TRBJ2-2; D is unclear. V was clipped by 8 bases and J by 6 bases, with 10 bases between them. Germline CDR1 is MDHEN and CDR2 is SYDVKM. This CDR3 region has 12 residues. CDR3 sequence (DNA): TGTGCCAGCTGGTCATTCCCCGGGGAGCTGTTTTTT. As protein: CASWSFPGELFF.

This clonotype was recorded many times. The CDR3 here is CASQREASGYTF. The CDR3 nucleotides read TGTGCCAGCCAGAGAGAGGCCAGCGGCTACACCTTC. The rearrangement joins TRBV12-3 or TRBV12-4 to TRBJ1-2; D not resolved. Trimming took 8 bases from V and 8 from J, leaving 15 bases between them. The CDR3 spans 12 residues.

This clonotype was seen more than once but under ten times. The rearrangement joins TRBV4-1 to TRBJ1-2; D possibly corresponds to TRBD1 (5 bases). V lost 4 bases and J 4 bases, leaving 16 bases between the germline ends. CDR3 length: 15 residues. In germline, CDR1 is MGHRA, CDR2 YSYEKL. CDR3 residues: CASSPGNRPGYGYTF. CDR3 DNA: TGCGCCAGCAGCCCAGGGAACAGGCCTGGCTATGGCTACACCTTC.

This clonotype was recorded at least ten times. V usage is TRBV5-1 and J usage is TRBJ2-3, with 9 bases lining up with TRBD2. The germline CDR1 and CDR2 sequences are SGHRS and YFSETQ. The CDR3 length is 17 residues. The V and J ends lost 0 bases and 0 bases, in that order; junction bases with no gene match: 5. CDR3 protein: CASSLGLADPSTDTQYF. The CDR3 region has the DNA TGCGCCAGCAGCTTGGGACTAGCGGACCCTAGCACAGATACGCAGTATTTT.

Comments on this clonotype: Compared with germline, one end of the junction differs, possibly owing to a read error. V gene TRBV30 combines with J gene TRBJ1-2; D ambiguous. CDR3 length: 13 amino acids. Per the germline V gene, CDR1 is GTSNPN and CDR2 is SVGIG (reference sequence). DNA of the CDR3: TGTGCCTGGAGTCTCGAAAGGAGCTATGGCTACGCCTTC. It is translated as CAWSLERSYGYAF.

This clonotype appeared a few times. The chain joins TRBV13 to TRBJ2-3; TRBD1 aligns across 8 bases. The CDR3 sequence is 14 residues long. Trimming cost V 4 bases and J 2 bases; bases outside gene matches: 2. CDR1 PRHDT and CDR2 FYEKMQ come from the germline V gene (reference sequence). CDR3 DNA sequence: TGTGCCAGCAGCTCGGACAGGGACACAGATACGCAGTATTTT. As protein: CASSSDRDTDTQYF.

This chain uses TRBV6-5 with TRBJ2-5; TRBD2 matches at 15 bases. V gave up 6 bases and J gave up 5 bases; unmatched junction bases: 4. The V gene's germline CDR1 is MNHEY and CDR2 SVGAGI. This CDR3 spans 15 amino acids. CDR3 DNA: TGTGCCAGCAGCGGACTAGCGGGAGGGCGGGAGACCCAGTACTTC. Translating gives CASSGLAGGRETQYF.

The chain has TRBV4-3 and TRBJ2-1, with 9 bases identical to TRBD2. The germline V gene encodes CDR1 LGHNA and CDR2 YSLEER. The CDR3 length is 15 residues. V dropped 0 bases and J dropped 8; count of bases not matched to a gene: 5. The CDR3 DNA is TGCGCCAGCAGCCAAGATAGCGGGAGTTTATATGAGCAGTTCTTC. Its translation is CASSQDSGSLYEQFF.

On this clonotype: Lacking the conserved final phenylalanine or tryptophan, this CDR3 likely reflects a read error. This chain uses TRBV5-1 with TRBJ2-1; a weak D match, TRBD2 (6 bases). The CDR3 has 15 amino acids. V shed 5 bases and J shed 8 bases, with 20 bases lying between them. Germline V CDR1 and CDR2: SGHRS, YFSETQ. CDR3: CASRSLAEGDHEQFL. The CDR3 DNA sequence: TGCGCCAGCAGGTCATTAGCGGAAGGGGACCATGAGCAGTTCCTC.

By share of the sample, this clonotype is medium-sized. The chain carries TRBV5-1 and TRBJ2-1, with D possibly TRBD2 on 6 matching bases. Per germline, CDR1 SGHRS and CDR2 YFSETQ. V gave up 4 bases and J gave up 6 bases, with 20 bases separating them. The CDR3 loop spans 16 amino acids. CDR3 region: CASSHRELLSRNEQFF. The CDR3 DNA reads TGCGCCAGCAGCCACCGGGAGTTGTTATCGCGCAATGAGCAGTTCTTC.

This clonotype has at least ten counts. The chain is built from TRBV24-1 and TRBJ2-5, with D possibly being TRBD2 (6 bases). Germline lookup yields CDR1 KGHDR and CDR2 SFDVKD. Trimming took off 3 bases at V and 2 bases at J, with 12 bases between the two ends. The CDR3 is 15 residues long. CDR3: CATSDAGLWQETQYF. CDR3 nucleotides: TGTGCCACCAGTGATGCGGGGCTTTGGCAAGAGACCCAGTACTTC.

The table lists this clonotype with a few counts. The chain uses TRBV7-9 and TRBJ1-2; no reliable D call. In germline, CDR1 is SEHNR, CDR2 FQNEAQ (reference sequence). The CDR3 loop spans 13 amino acids. V was trimmed by 6 bases and J by 4 bases, leaving 12 bases between them. For the CDR3, the DNA is TGTGCCAGCAGACCCCCCAGATCCTATGGCTACACCTTC. Encoded protein: CASRPPRSYGYTF.

The V call is TRBV7-2, the J call TRBJ2-3, with TRBD2 as a possible D gene (5 bases). The V gene's germline CDR1 is SGHTA and CDR2 FQGNSA. Trimming left V 3 bases short and J 8 bases short, with 9 bases between. There are 12 residues in the CDR3. This CDR3 reads CASSLGVGTQYF. In nucleotides, the CDR3 is TGTGCCAGCAGCTTGGGAGTTGGTACGCAGTATTTT.

This clonotype was detected ten times or more. The chain has TRBV11-2 and TRBJ2-7; the D gene is possibly TRBD1 (6 bases). The CDR3 has 14 residues. Deletions cut 5 bases from V and 0 bases from J, with 11 bases between. Germline V gene sequence: CDR1 SGHAT, CDR2 FQNNGV. As DNA, the CDR3 is TGTGCCAGCAGCCCAGACAGGAGCTCCTACGAGCAGTACTTC. This gives the protein CASSPDRSSYEQYF. Using reference TRBV11-2 and TRBJ2-7 for the parts outside the CDR3, the full variable domain is EAGVAQSPRYKIIEKRQSVAFWCNPISGHATLYWYQQILGQGPKLLIQFQNNGVVDDSQLPKDRFSAERLKGVDSTLKIQPAKLEDSAVYLCASSPDRSSYEQYFGPGTRLTVT.

This clonotype appeared a few times. V and J are TRBV5-6 and TRBJ1-1, with D tentatively TRBD1 (6 bases). The germline V and J ends were trimmed by 4 bases and 4 bases, with 20 bases remaining between them. From germline, CDR1 is SGHDT and CDR2 YYEEEE. CDR3 length: 16 amino acids. CDR3 protein: CASSPSHSRGSTEAFF. DNA for the CDR3: TGTGCCAGCAGCCCCAGCCATTCCAGGGGATCCACTGAAGCTTTCTTT. The variable domain in full, with the rest retrieved from reference TRBV5-6 and TRBJ1-1, is DAGVTQSPTHLIKTRGQQVTLRCSPKSGHDTVSWYQQALGQGPQFIFQYYEEEERQRGNFPDRFSGHQFPNYSSELNVNALLLGDSALYLCASSPSHSRGSTEAFFGQGTRLTVV.

The V gene is TRBV7-9, the J gene TRBJ2-4; tentatively, D is TRBD2 (5 bases). Germline V CDR1 and CDR2: SEHNR, FQNEAQ (reference sequence). V was clipped by 1 base and J by 8 bases, with 12 bases between them. The CDR3 runs to 14 residues. The CDR3 protein is CASSLDSGEDIQYF. The CDR3 region has the DNA TGTGCCAGCAGCTTAGACTCCGGGGAAGACATTCAGTACTTC.

This clonotype was counted a few times. Possible read error: a much larger clone is one base away. The chain has TRBV5-1 and TRBJ2-3, with D perhaps TRBD2 (6 bases). CDR1 is SGHRS and CDR2 is YFSETQ in the germline V gene. The germline V and J ends were trimmed by 5 bases and 2 bases, with 12 bases remaining between them. There are 14 residues in the CDR3. The DNA for the CDR3 is TGCGCCAGCAGGGGGGACTTGACCACAGATACGCAGTATTTT. Residues: CASRGDLTTDTQYF.

A few counts support this clonotype. The genes are TRBV20-1 and TRBJ2-7; 8 bases are a match to TRBD1. V lost 1 base to trimming and J lost 2 bases; unmatched junction nucleotides: 16. This CDR3 is 18 amino acids long. Germline CDR1 and CDR2: DFQATT and SNEGSKA (reference sequence). As DNA, the CDR3 is TGCAGTGCTAGAGTACACATTAGGCCTGGACAGGGCGCCTACGAGCAGTACTTC. Protein: CSARVHIRPGQGAYEQYF.

Concerning this clonotype: Since a much larger clone is just one base distant, this may be a read error. The chain has TRBV5-1 and TRBJ1-2; 8 bases are a match to TRBD1. Germline V gene data show CDR1 as SGHRS and CDR2 as YFSETQ. Unmatched junction bases numbered 8, after V lost 5 bases and J lost 8 bases. The CDR3 length is 13 residues. Here the CDR3 DNA reads TGCGCCAGCAGGGACAGGGAGAGTGCAGGCTACACCTTC. Protein: CASRDRESAGYTF. Together with reference TRBV5-1 and TRBJ1-2, the CDR3 gives the full variable domain: KAGVTQTPRYLIKTRGQQVTLSCSPISGHRSVSWYQQTPGQGLQFLFEYFSETQRNKGNFPGRFSGRQFSNSRSEMNVSTLELGDSALYLCASRDRESAGYTFGSGTRLTVV.

The chain uses TRBV7-2 and TRBJ2-1; 12 bases fit TRBD2. There are 20 residues in the CDR3. Germline V gene lookup returns CDR1 SGHTA and CDR2 FQGNSA. Unmatched junction bases numbered 14, after V lost 4 bases and J lost 1 base. The CDR3 DNA sequence: TGTGCCAGCAGCTACCCCGGGGCTAGCGGGAGGGGGCTGTCCTACAATGAGCAGTTCTTC. This sequence encodes CASSYPGASGRGLSYNEQFF.

The chain combines TRBV29-1 with TRBJ2-5, with TRBD1 matching over 7 bases. The CDR3 is made up of 13 amino acids. After removal of 5 bases from V and 4 bases from J, the junction contained 7 bases not matched to a gene. Germline values: CDR1 SQVTM, CDR2 ANQGSEA. CDR3 sequence (DNA): TGCAGCGTTACCCGACAGGGTTTAGAGACCCAGTACTTC. Translation: CSVTRQGLETQYF.

In this sample, this clonotype turned up a few times. This chain connects TRBV20-1 to TRBJ1-1, with 8 bases lining up with TRBD1. CDR3 length equals 15 residues. CDR1 DFQATT and CDR2 SNEGSKA come from the germline V gene (reference sequence). Germline trimming cut 2 bases from V and 0 bases from J; bases unmatched to any gene: 5. DNA of the CDR3: TGCAGTGCTAGAAAAAGGACAGGGATGAACACTGAAGCTTTCTTT. This gives the protein CSARKRTGMNTEAFF.

In its sample, this clonotype was seen a few times. The J gene is TRBJ2-1, the V gene TRBV28, with TRBD2 identical over 14 bases. This CDR3 comprises 17 residues. CDR1 is MDHEN, CDR2 SYDVKM, per germline. The V gene end was trimmed by 4 bases and the J gene end by 7 bases; junction bases not matched to a gene: 9. In DNA, the CDR3 is TGTGCCAGCAGTTCATCGGGACTAGCGGGAGATGGGAATGAGCAGTTCTTC. This translates into CASSSSGLAGDGNEQFF.

This chain uses TRBV12-3 or TRBV12-4 with TRBJ2-7, with D possibly matching TRBD2 (5 bases). V was clipped by 1 base and J by 3 bases, with 13 bases between them. CDR3 length: 15 residues. The CDR3 here is CASSLVNSRGYEQYF. CDR3 DNA: TGTGCCAGCAGTTTAGTGAACAGCCGGGGCTACGAGCAGTACTTC.

Only a few counts were recorded for this clonotype. The rearrangement uses TRBV6-5 and TRBJ2-4; D may be TRBD1 (5 bases). Germline V gene lookup returns CDR1 MNHEY and CDR2 SVGAGI. V was pared by 2 bases and J by 2 bases, with 13 bases between. CDR3 length: 16 amino acids. This CDR3 is CASSYQGSGPKNIQYF. The CDR3, as DNA: TGTGCCAGCAGTTACCAGGGCTCCGGACCCAAAAACATTCAGTACTTC.

Comments on this clonotype: No conserved phenylalanine or tryptophan ends this CDR3, so it is likely a read error. This chain's CDR3 is CASSGQGLNEKLFV. The CDR3 region has the DNA TGTGCCAGCAGCGGACAGGGCCTTAATGAAAAACTGTTTGTT. This sequence joins TRBV7-2 and TRBJ1-4; TRBD1 aligns across 8 bases. The germline gives CDR1 SGHTA, CDR2 FQGNSA. With V trimmed by 5 bases and J by 4 bases, 3 bases remained unmatched. The CDR3 sequence is 14 residues long.